This T cell receptor beta chain appears in the sequencing data of a study of blood T cell repertoires in COVID-19. Study in general: From the United States, Italy and Spain came samples of acute and convalescent COVID-19. T cells, B-cell-depleted T cells, or PBMCs provided the cDNA or gDNA that served as material.

Here immunoSEQ multiplex PCR was the method, and the copy in TCRdb shows in-frame clones only, minus some. In the table there are a few hundred thousand clones, approximately 86% of which are singletons. All enrollees were about 18 to 89 years old and from approximately 24 US areas. Trimming left V 0 bases short and J 4 bases short, with 12 bases between. Germline CDR1 reads MNHEY; CDR2 reads SVGAGI. The CDR3 spans 15 residues. Sequences were obtained from PBMCs or T cells enriched from blood (not recorded which). The V gene is TRBV6-5, the J gene TRBJ1-2; TRBD1 is a possible D gene (5 bases). The sequence came from a woman aged 25 to 39 who had been exposed to COVID-19. The CDR3 DNA reads TGTGCCAGCAGTTACTCGGCCGGGGGAGGCTATGGCTACACCTTC. Translating it yields CASSYSAGGGYGYTF.